This T cell receptor (beta chain) was recovered during a study of blood T cell repertoires in COVID-19 (dated by TCRdb to the early 2020s). General notes on the study: Samples from collaborators originated in the United States, Italy and Spain and spanned both the acute and convalescent phases of COVID-19. The repertoires were released in a freely available public database meant as a resource for research on the immune response to SARS-CoV-2. Sample metadata almost always included a de-identified subject ID, COVID-19 status, age in years and sex. The material from the prospective study consisted of cDNA or gDNA derived from T cells, B-cell-depleted T cells, or PBMCs. The dataset comprised deeply sampled blood TCRbeta repertoires from subjects exposed to, actively infected with, or recovered from COVID-19. Samples came from the ongoing ImmuneRACE study (first 160 participants) plus 1,254 subjects from 6 global collaborators. HLA class I and class II types, where available, came from metadata supplied by the sample provider rather than from assay-based typing.

To note about this clone: The antigen it binds to is not known. Base qualities were left out, and no much larger clone turns up one base away.

The germline V gene encodes CDR1 SGHNT and CDR2 YYREEE (reference sequence). V is pared back by 4 bases and J by 2 bases, with 12 bases lying between the germline termini. From cysteine to phenylalanine, the CDR3 is 14 amino acids long. Kept here is only the CDR3 DNA, which spans 42 bases and is read in frame from base 1. The immunoSEQ Assay, a bias-controlled multiplex PCR, was used to amplify TCRbeta CDR3 regions from genomic DNA. Under the source paper's analysis protocol: The number of nucleated cells in each sample was estimated from the amplification of reference gene primers within the assay. To quantify the absolute abundance of each unique TCRbeta CDR3 rearrangement, sequence reads were collapsed and filtered. For each sample, productive Simpson clonality was calculated by taking the square root of Simpson's diversity index across productive rearrangements. TCRdb carries this immuneACCESS record with in-frame sequences only. Its versions omit some clonotypes, under half of them owing to an unresolved V gene in the studies checked, with the rest unexplained. That table supplies the V and J calls and clone size; D and trimming were determined from the DNA. Within this sample are some 530,000 clones, with about 88% of them counted one time only. Jointly, the top ten make up roughly 8% of the sample.

In the prospective study, participants were 18 to 89 years old, resided in 24 geographic areas of the United States, and were enrolled through a virtual design. In the prospective study, participants were assigned to cohorts based on the clinical history participants reported in a screening survey and a study questionnaire. Recovered participants in ImmuneRACE Cohort 3 were defined by two consecutive negative NP/OP PCR tests, clearance by a healthcare professional, or resolution of symptoms. In the prospective study, whole blood, serum and a nasopharyngeal or oropharyngeal swab were collected from each participant by mobile phlebotomists. Additional blood draws and questionnaires over an approximately 2-month period could optionally be provided by prospective study participants. Before DNA extraction, blood samples from the prospective study were shipped at room temperature or frozen. Paper-wide results and their limitations: The amount of clinical and demographic metadata varied by source and participant and was provided uncurated.

The sequence links TRBV5-4 to TRBJ1-2; confidence is insufficient to name the D gene. The receptor's source is a woman aged 60 to 75 who had recovered from COVID-19. The sequencing input was PBMCs or T cells enriched from blood (not recorded which). The bases are TGTGCCAGCAGCCCTGACACTCTAAACTATGGCTACACCTTC. It translates as CASSPDTLNYGYTF. The full variable domain, completed from the reference TRBV5-4 and TRBJ1-2 proteins outside the CDR3, reads ETGVTQSPTHLIKTRGQQVTLRCSSQSGHNTVSWYQQALGQGPQFIFQYYREEENGRGNFPPRFSGLQFPNYSSELNVNALELDDSALYLCASSPDTLNYGYTFGSGTRLTVV.